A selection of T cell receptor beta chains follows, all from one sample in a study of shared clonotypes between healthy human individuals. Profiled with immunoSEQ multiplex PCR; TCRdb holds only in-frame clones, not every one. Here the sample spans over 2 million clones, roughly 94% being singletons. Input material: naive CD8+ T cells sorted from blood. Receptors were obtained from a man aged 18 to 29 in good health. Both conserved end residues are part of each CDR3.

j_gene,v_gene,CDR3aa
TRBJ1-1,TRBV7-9,CASSHRDRNTEAFF
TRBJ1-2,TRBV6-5,CASSYGGAVYYGYTF
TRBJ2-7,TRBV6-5,CASSYLTEPYTYEQYF
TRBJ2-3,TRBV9,CASSVTGTDTQYF
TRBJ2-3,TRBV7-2,CASSLELAGGTDTQYF
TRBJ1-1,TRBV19,CASSRDREVTEAFF
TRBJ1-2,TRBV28,CASSLEAGPVGYTF
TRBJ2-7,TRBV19,CASSIKGDSIYEQYF
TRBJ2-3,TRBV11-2,CASSLGPGTGGGMGTQYF
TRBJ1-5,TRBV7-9,CASSPGGQGFNQPQHF
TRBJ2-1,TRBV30,CAWSVNWREGPHNEQFF
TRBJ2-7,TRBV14,CASSQFRSGDEQYF
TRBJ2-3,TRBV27,CASSRTGGRSDTQYF
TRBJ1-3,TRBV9,CASSVAASGNTIYF
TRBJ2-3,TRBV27,CASSPVPPDTQYF
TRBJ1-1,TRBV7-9,CASSLSGTGLNTEAFF
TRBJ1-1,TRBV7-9,CASSLAATGTLNTEAFF
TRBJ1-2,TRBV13,CASSSTTGPPNYGYTF
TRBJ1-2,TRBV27,CASKTNSGGWGGYGYTF
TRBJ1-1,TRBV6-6,CASSMGSTEAFF
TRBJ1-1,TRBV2,CASSVGSKNTEAFF
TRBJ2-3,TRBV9,CASSVVGLAGGLATDTQYF
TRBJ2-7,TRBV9,CASSPDGTYEQYF
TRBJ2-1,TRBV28,CASRLAGGPDEQFF
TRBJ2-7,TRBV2,CASSEAFVGSYEQYF